This is a list of T cell receptor beta chains from one sample in a study of OX40 agonist ivuxolimab in advanced cancers. Produced via immunoSEQ multiplex PCR; TCRdb's table is partial and in-frame only. The table records some 10,000 clones, roughly nine tenths of them present only once. The material was CD4+ or CD8+ T cells sorted from blood, obtained in a trial of the OX40 agonist ivuxolimab. Receptors originate from an adult with an advanced solid tumor such as melanoma, head and neck, liver or kidney cancer. Both conserved end residues are part of each CDR3. A D gene is named only where the DNA matches it firmly. Clone size is not always given. Where it is, it says once, few, many or a class for expanded clones.

-	TRBV7-8	TRBJ2-5	16	TRBD1	CASRSLKGALGETQYF	TGTGCCAGCAGGAGCTTAAAGGGGGCTTTAGGAGAGACCCAGTACTTC
-	TRBV7-2	TRBJ2-7	16	-	CASSLDVRRVSYEQYF	TGTGCCAGCAGCTTAGATGTGAGGCGAGTCTCCTACGAGCAGTACTTC
-	TRBV7-9	TRBJ2-2	14	-	CASSLIRLAGELFF	TGTGCCAGCAGCTTAATACGTTTAGCCGGGGAGCTGTTTTTT
medium-sized	TRBV28	TRBJ1-1	12	-	CASSLTNTEAFF	TGTGCCAGCAGTTTAACGAACACTGAAGCTTTCTTT
few	TRBV14	TRBJ1-1	15	-	CASSWVPIVSTEAFF	TGTGCCAGCAGCTGGGTCCCCATCGTCAGCACTGAAGCTTTCTTT
-	TRBV5-8	TRBJ1-6	18	TRBD1	CASSLVVWTGVRNSPLHF	TGTGCCAGCAGCTTGGTGGTGTGGACAGGGGTCCGTAATTCACCCCTCCACTTT
-	TRBV28	TRBJ1-1	13	TRBD1	CASSLSGGTEAFF	TGTGCCAGCAGTTTATCAGGGGGCACTGAAGCTTTCTTT
-	TRBV6-6	TRBJ1-2	15	TRBD1	CASTNRDRELGGYTF	TGTGCCAGCACCAACCGGGACAGGGAGCTGGGGGGCTACACCTTC
-	TRBV5-1	TRBJ2-7	17	-	CASSLAAGAPYSDEQYF	TGCGCCAGCAGCTTGGCGGCAGGGGCCCCCTACTCGGACGAGCAGTACTTC
-	TRBV21-1	TRBJ2-1	16	-	CASSEGDYFSYNEQFF	TGTGCCAGCAGCGAGGGTGACTATTTCTCCTACAATGAGCAGTTCTTC
-	TRBV4-1	TRBJ1-2	15	-	CASSQIEDTNYGYTF	TGCGCCAGCAGCCAAATAGAGGACACTAACTATGGCTACACCTTC
-	TRBV19	TRBJ2-1	14	TRBD2	CASRSGGIYNEQFF	TGTGCTTCCCGGTCGGGGGGGATCTACAATGAGCAGTTCTTC
-	TRBV9	TRBJ1-5	15	-	CASSTGTGENQPQHF	TGTGCCAGCAGCACCGGGACGGGAGAAAATCAGCCCCAGCATTTT
-	TRBV7-6	TRBJ2-2	16	TRBD2	CASSPGLAGGPGELFF	TGTGCCAGCAGCCCAGGCCTAGCGGGGGGGCCCGGGGAGCTGTTTTTT
-	TRBV5-6	TRBJ2-7	14	-	CASSLEGGGYEQYF	TGTGCCAGCAGCTTGGAGGGGGGGGGCTACGAGCAGTACTTC
-	TRBV14	TRBJ1-1	16	-	CASSQDSVYVNTEAFF	TGTGCCAGCAGCCAAGATTCGGTCTACGTGAACACTGAAGCTTTCTTT
-	TRBV6-5	TRBJ2-1	13	-	CASSYVGTWEQFF	TGTGCCAGCAGTTACGTTGGGACATGGGAGCAGTTCTTC
-	TRBV6-5	TRBJ2-3	15	TRBD2	CASSMSSGGRDTQYF	TGTGCCAGCAGTATGTCTAGCGGGGGCAGAGATACGCAGTATTTT
-	TRBV5-6	TRBJ2-7	12	-	CASSSQYYEQYF	TGTGCCAGCAGCTCCCAGTACTACGAGCAGTACTTC
-	TRBV4-1	TRBJ2-2	15	TRBD2	CASSQPGLSTGELFF	TGCGCCAGCAGCCAGCCGGGACTATCCACCGGGGAGCTGTTTTTT
medium-sized	TRBV7-6	TRBJ1-3	16	-	CASMESGFYSGNTIYF	TGTGCCAGCATGGAGTCAGGGTTTTACTCTGGAAACACCATATATTTT
-	TRBV5-6	TRBJ2-1	12	-	CASSFGPPEQFF	TGTGCCAGCAGCTTCGGGCCGCCAGAGCAGTTCTTC
-	TRBV29-1	TRBJ1-1	12	-	CSVDTGYTEAFF	TGCAGCGTAGACACAGGGTACACTGAAGCTTTCTTT
-	TRBV5-1	TRBJ2-7	13	TRBD1	CASSWTGLDEQYF	TGCGCCAGCAGCTGGACAGGGCTCGACGAGCAGTACTTC
-	TRBV27	TRBJ1-1	15	-	CASSLFGGKNTEAFF	TGTGCCAGCAGTTTATTTGGGGGTAAGAACACTGAAGCTTTCTTT
-	TRBV5-1	TRBJ2-2	13	-	CASSLRSPGELFF	TGCGCCAGCAGCCTGAGGTCCCCCGGGGAGCTGTTTTTT
-	TRBV11-3	TRBJ2-7	15	-	CASSFRGGRAYEQYF	TGTGCCAGCAGCTTCAGGGGGGGCCGAGCCTACGAGCAGTACTTC
large	TRBV5-1	TRBJ1-3	18	TRBD1	CASSPEGGQSTSGNTIYF	TGCGCCAGCAGCCCCGAAGGGGGACAGTCTACCTCTGGAAACACCATATATTTT
-	TRBV5-1	TRBJ1-1	13	-	CASSPQRGTEAFF	TGCGCCAGCAGCCCCCAACGCGGGACTGAAGCTTTCTTT
-	TRBV11-2	TRBJ2-7	12	-	CASSSNSYEQYF	TGTGCCAGCAGCTCAAACTCCTACGAGCAGTACTTC
-	TRBV11-3	TRBJ2-2	13	-	CASRQRAAGELFF	TGTGCCAGCAGACAGCGGGCGGCCGGGGAGCTGTTTTTT
once	TRBV7-6	TRBJ1-5	16	-	CASSLGGQGSNQPQHF	TGTGCCAGCAGCTTAGGAGGGCAGGGGAGCAATCAGCCCCAGCATTTT